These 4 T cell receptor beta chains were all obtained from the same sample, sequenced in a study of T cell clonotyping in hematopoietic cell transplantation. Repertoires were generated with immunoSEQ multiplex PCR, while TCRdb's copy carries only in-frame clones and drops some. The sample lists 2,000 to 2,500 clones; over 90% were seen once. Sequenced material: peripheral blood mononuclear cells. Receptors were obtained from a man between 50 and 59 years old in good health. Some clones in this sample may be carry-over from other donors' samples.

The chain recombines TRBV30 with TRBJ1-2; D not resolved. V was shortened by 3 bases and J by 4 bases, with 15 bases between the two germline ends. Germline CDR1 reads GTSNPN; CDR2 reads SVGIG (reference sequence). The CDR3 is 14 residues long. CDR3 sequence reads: CAWRRQDRTYGYTF. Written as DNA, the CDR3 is TGTGCCTGGAGGAGGCAGGACCGAACCTATGGCTACACCTTC. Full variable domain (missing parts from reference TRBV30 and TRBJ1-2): SQTIHQWPATLVQPVGSPLSLECTVEGTSNPNLYWYRQAAGRGLQLLFYSVGIGQISSEVPQNLSASRPQDRQFILSSKKLLLSDSGFYLCAWRRQDRTYGYTFGSGTRLTVV.

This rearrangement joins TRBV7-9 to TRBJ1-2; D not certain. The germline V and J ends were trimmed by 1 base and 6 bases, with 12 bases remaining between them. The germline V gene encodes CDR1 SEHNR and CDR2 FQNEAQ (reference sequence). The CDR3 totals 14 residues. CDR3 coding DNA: TGTGCCAGCAGCTTAGTCCAGCGAGAGGATGGCTACACCTTC. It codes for CASSLVQREDGYTF. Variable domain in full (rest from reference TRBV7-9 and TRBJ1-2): DTGVSQNPRHKITKRGQNVTFRCDPISEHNRLYWYRQTLGQGPEFLTYFQNEAQLEKSRLLSDRFSAERPKGSFSTLEIQRTEQGDSAMYLCASSLVQREDGYTFGSGTRLTVV.

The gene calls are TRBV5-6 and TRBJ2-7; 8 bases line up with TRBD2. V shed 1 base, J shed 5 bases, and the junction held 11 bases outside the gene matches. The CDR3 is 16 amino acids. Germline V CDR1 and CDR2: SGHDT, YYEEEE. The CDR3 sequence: CASSLLLGLESHEQYF. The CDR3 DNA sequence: TGTGCCAGCAGCTTGTTGCTGGGACTAGAATCCCACGAGCAGTACTTC.

The CDR3 DNA reads as TGTGCCAGCAGTTCAGGGGTGGGCAATCAGCCCCAGCATTTT. Encoded protein: CASSSGVGNQPQHF. The chain combines TRBV6-6 with TRBJ1-5; possible D gene TRBD1, 6 bases. Trimming stripped 4 bases from V and 2 bases from J, with 9 bases between. The CDR3 is 14 amino acids. Germline lookup yields CDR1 MNHNY and CDR2 SVGAGI (reference sequence).